Listed here are 21 T cell receptor beta chains from one sample, sequenced in a study of blood T cells in healthy people across ages. Using a J-beta primer mix together with a sample-barcoded 5' primer, a second PCR was run for roughly 6 to 11 cycles. TCRdb re-called the 5' RACE reads with MiXCR, one entry per CDR3 protein. The data contain fewer than 2 million distinct CDR3 sequences, about two fifths of them seen just once; the ten biggest clones take up approximately 22%. Source material: blood. The receptors come from a human donor in good health.

The chain employs TRBV6-1 and TRBJ2-3, with a possible D match to TRBD1 (6 bases). The CDR3 length is 14 residues. The germline V gene encodes CDR1 MNHNS and CDR2 SASEGT. The V end was cut by 4 bases, the J end by 5 bases, with 13 bases between. CDR3 sequence reads: CASSGSRGRDTQYF. In nucleotides, the CDR3 is TGTGCCAGCAGTGGGAGCAGGGGTAGAGATACGCAGTATTTT.

This clonotype is a singleton in its sample. This chain connects TRBV11-3 to TRBJ2-1; D may be TRBD1 or TRBD2 (6 bases each). Germline V gives CDR1 SGHNT, CDR2 YENEEA. The CDR3 has 17 residues. V was cut by 0 bases and J by 6 bases, with 18 bases left in between. CDR3 sequence (DNA): TGTGCCAGCAGCTTAGATCGGTGGGGGGCGCAGGGCAATGAGCAGTTCTTC. Its translation: CASSLDRWGAQGNEQFF. The full variable domain, in which reference TRBV11-3 and TRBJ2-1 provide the parts outside the CDR3, is EAGVVQSPRYKIIEKKQPVAFWCNPISGHNTLYWYLQNLGQGPELLIRYENEEAVDDSQLPKDRFSAERLKGVDSTLKIQPAELGDSAVYLCASSLDRWGAQGNEQFFGPGTRLTVL.

The chain uses TRBV18 and TRBJ1-1; 8 positions match TRBD1. The V and J ends lost 3 bases and 8 bases, in that order; junction bases with no gene match: 11. The germline CDR1 and CDR2 sequences are KGHSH and LQKENI. The CDR3 sequence is 15 residues long. CDR3 in DNA: TGTGCCAGCTCACCGGGACAGGTCCTTTCTCCGGAAGCTTTCTTT. This codes for CASSPGQVLSPEAFF.

The chain employs TRBV12-3 or TRBV12-4 and TRBJ1-5, with a weak D call TRBD1 (5 bases). The V end lost 10 bases, the J end lost 0 bases, and 13 bases lay between the germline ends. The CDR3 sequence is 14 residues long. The chain's CDR3 is CAITDSNSNQPQHF. For the CDR3, the DNA is TGTGCCATCACCGACAGCAATAGCAATCAGCCCCAGCATTTT.

The J gene is TRBJ2-7, the V gene TRBV28; 7 nucleotides match TRBD2. With V trimmed by 5 bases and J by 2 bases, 6 bases remained unmatched. This CDR3 region has 14 residues. Looked up from germline, CDR1 is MDHEN and CDR2 is SYDVKM. CDR3: CASSPAGRAYEQYF. Written as DNA, the CDR3 is TGTGCCAGCAGTCCGGCAGGGAGGGCCTACGAGCAGTACTTC.

With respect to this clonotype: This may be a read error, as it is one base from a much larger clone. The chain carries TRBV10-3 and TRBJ1-5; the D is unclear. This CDR3 spans 17 amino acids. Germline CDR1 and CDR2: ENHRY and SYGVKD. Trimming took off 2 bases at V and 0 bases at J, with 14 bases between the two ends. The CDR3 DNA sequence: TGTGCCATCAGTGAGACGTGGAGCCTATATAGCAATCAGCCCCAGCATTTT. Its protein is CAISETWSLYSNQPQHF.

V gene TRBV2 combines with J gene TRBJ1-2, with D maybe TRBD1 (5 bases). Germline V gene data show CDR1 as SNHLY and CDR2 as FYNNEI. The CDR3 sequence is 15 residues long. V dropped 5 bases and J dropped 4 bases, with 17 bases sitting between them. The CDR3 loop reads CASSPVPNGGYGYTF. The CDR3 DNA follows: TGTGCCAGCAGTCCTGTCCCCAACGGGGGCTATGGCTACACCTTC.

J is TRBJ1-1 and V is TRBV5-6; D is unresolved. This CDR3 region has 14 residues. Trimming took off 4 bases at V and 10 bases at J, with 20 bases between the two ends. Germline CDR1 and CDR2: SGHDT and YYEEEE. CDR3 nucleotides: TGTGCCAGCAGCCCTTTGGTATCCGCAGGAAGAGCTTTCTTT. Translated: CASSPLVSAGRAFF.

The rearrangement links TRBV7-3 to TRBJ1-2, with a tentative D call TRBD1 (5 bases). The length of the CDR3 is 14 residues. The germline V and J ends were trimmed by 4 bases and 4 bases, with 13 bases remaining between them. CDR1 and CDR2 from the germline V gene are SGHTA and FQGTGA. The CDR3 reads CASSSNTGSYGYTF. The CDR3 DNA follows: TGTGCCAGCAGCTCCAACACAGGCTCCTATGGCTACACCTTC.

In this sample, this clonotype turned up a few times. Its ends do not fully match the called genes, so a read error is possible. This chain uses TRBV7-8 with TRBJ1-6, with 8 bases lining up with TRBD1. This CDR3 region has 13 residues. Looked up from germline, CDR1 is SGHVS and CDR2 is FQNEAQ. CDR3 loop: CASSFDRGSPPHF. CDR3 sequence (DNA): TGTGCCAGCAGCTTTGACAGGGGCTCACCCCCCCACTTT.

This clonotype showed up many times. The V gene is TRBV4-1, the J gene TRBJ2-1; 7 bases match TRBD1. The CDR3 runs to 17 residues. Per germline, CDR1 MGHRA and CDR2 YSYEKL. The J segment lost 1 base and the V segment lost 2 bases, leaving 8 bases of the junction unmatched. The CDR3 reads CASSQYSTGQSYNEQFF. DNA of the CDR3: TGCGCCAGCAGCCAATACTCGACAGGGCAGTCCTACAATGAGCAGTTCTTC.

CDR3 region: CASSLFDDTQYF. The CDR3 DNA reads TGTGCCAGCAGTTTATTCGACGATACGCAGTATTTT. The chain links TRBV12-3 or TRBV12-4 to TRBJ2-3; D call uncertain. CDR3 length equals 12 residues. V was pared by 2 bases and J by 6 bases, with 6 bases between.

In regard to this clonotype: This may stem from a read error, because a much larger clone lies one nucleotide away. The chain couples TRBV7-8 to TRBJ2-5; 9 positions agree with TRBD1. Unmatched junction bases numbered 11, after V lost 1 base and J lost 11 bases. The germline V gene encodes CDR1 SGHVS and CDR2 FQNEAQ. The CDR3 runs to 15 residues. The CDR3 DNA is TGTGCCAGCAGCTTAGGCCCGGGACAGGGTTTTGAGCAGTACTTC. This encodes CASSLGPGQGFEQYF.

The genes are TRBV28 and TRBJ2-7; D might be TRBD1 (6 bases). The CDR3 has 14 residues. CDR1 is MDHEN and CDR2 is SYDVKM in the germline V gene. V was shortened by 5 bases and J by 2 bases, with 13 bases between the two germline ends. This CDR3 reads CASSRRGIPYEQYF. DNA of the CDR3: TGTGCCAGCAGTCGCAGGGGAATTCCCTACGAGCAGTACTTC.

The chain employs TRBV29-1 and TRBJ1-1; no reliable D call. Germline V gives CDR1 SQVTM, CDR2 ANQGSEA. Trimming took 8 bases from V and 3 from J, leaving 10 bases between them. This CDR3 spans 11 amino acids. CDR3 coding DNA: TGCAGCTCCGGGATGGACACTGAAGCTTTCTTT. Translation gives CSSGMDTEAFF. The variable domain in full, completed from reference TRBV29-1 and TRBJ1-1, reads SAVISQKPSRDICQRGTSLTIQCQVDSQVTMMFWYRQQPGQSLTLIATANQGSEATYESGFVIDKFPISRPNLTFSTLTVSNMSPEDSSIYLCSSGMDTEAFFGQGTRLTVV.

On this clonotype: One end of the junction fails to match germline, which may point to a read error. The chain combines TRBV5-1 with TRBJ1-1, with TRBD1 matching over 7 bases. This CDR3 spans 14 amino acids. CDR1 is SGHRS, CDR2 YFSETQ, per germline. CDR3: CAGSIYRGNTEAFF. The CDR3, as DNA: TGCGCCGGCAGCATCTACAGGGGGAACACTGAAGCTTTCTTT. The full variable domain, rest sourced from reference TRBV5-1 and TRBJ1-1, is KAGVTQTPRYLIKTRGQQVTLSCSPISGHRSVSWYQQTPGQGLQFLFEYFSETQRNKGNFPGRFSGRQFSNSRSEMNVSTLELGDSALYLCAGSIYRGNTEAFFGQGTRLTVV.

The J gene is TRBJ2-5, the V gene TRBV3-1; 9 bases map to TRBD2. The CDR3 loop spans 15 amino acids. V lost 1 base and J lost 8; bases outside the gene matches: 8. From germline, CDR1 is LGHDT and CDR2 YNNKEL (reference sequence). The CDR3 sequence is CASSQGLAGRLTQYF. Written as DNA, the CDR3 is TGTGCCAGCAGCCAAGGCCTAGCGGGGAGGCTAACCCAGTACTTC.

The chain recombines TRBV4-2 with TRBJ1-4, with 12 positions matching TRBD1. With V trimmed by 1 base and J by 7 bases, 10 bases remained unmatched. Germline assignment: CDR1 LGHNA and CDR2 YNFKEQ. CDR3 length equals 18 residues. The DNA for the CDR3 is TGTGCCAGCAGCCAAGGCCAGGGACAGGGGGCTGGTGGTGAAAAACTGTTTTTT. This translates into CASSQGQGQGAGGEKLFF.

In this sample, this clonotype turned up once. The junction and the germline gene differ at one end; a read error may be behind it. The rearrangement uses TRBV20-1 and TRBJ2-7; D ambiguous. From germline, CDR1 is DFQATT and CDR2 SNEGSKA (reference sequence). The CDR3 spans 12 residues. The chain's CDR3 is CNANPDSYEQYF. The CDR3, as DNA: TGCAATGCTAATCCGGACTCCTACGAGCAGTACTTC.

This clonotype was seen only a few times. The chain combines TRBV12-3 or TRBV12-4 with TRBJ1-2; D remains ambiguous. V lost 6 bases and J 6 bases, leaving 14 bases between the germline ends. CDR3 length: 13 residues. CDR3 sequence reads: CASSNRRENGYTF. The CDR3 nucleotides read TGTGCCAGCAGCAATCGGAGGGAGAATGGCTACACCTTC.

The chain carries TRBV20-1 and TRBJ1-1; D is perhaps TRBD1 (6 bases). Deletions cut 6 bases from V and 1 base from J, with 15 bases between. Germline V CDR1 and CDR2: DFQATT, SNEGSKA (reference sequence). The CDR3 loop spans 14 amino acids. The CDR3 region has the DNA TGCAGTGCAAGGGGGGGATTAGCGAACACTGAAGCTTTCTTT. This codes for CSARGGLANTEAFF.